This T cell receptor (beta chain) was recorded in a study of CD8+CD57+ T cells in acquired aplastic anemia. Study-wide points: Lower repertoire diversity than in total CD4+ and CD8+ pools was seen for CD8+CD57+ cells in patients.

Germline values: CDR1 ENHRY, CDR2 SYGVKD. The CDR3 consists of 10 residues. Before being chosen for sequencing, patients had shown CD8+CD57+ cell expansion by flow cytometry. As for this clonotype: Its antigen is not known.

Genomic DNA, the template, was used for profiling of the TCR beta VDJ and CDR3. TCRdb analysed the reads with MiXCR anew, one entry per CDR3 protein. The sample lists about 20,000 distinct CDR3 sequences, roughly 40% seen once, with more than 70% in the top ten. The genes are TRBV10-3 and TRBJ1-2; no firm D call. Sequences were obtained from CD8+CD57+ T cells sorted from PBMCs. The subset: bead-enriched CD8+CD57+ effector memory T cells from SAA patients. The sequence was obtained from a human donor with aplastic anemia. The CDR3 coding sequence is TGTACAGCGGCGGCTAGCGGATACACCTTC. This sequence encodes CTAAASGYTF.